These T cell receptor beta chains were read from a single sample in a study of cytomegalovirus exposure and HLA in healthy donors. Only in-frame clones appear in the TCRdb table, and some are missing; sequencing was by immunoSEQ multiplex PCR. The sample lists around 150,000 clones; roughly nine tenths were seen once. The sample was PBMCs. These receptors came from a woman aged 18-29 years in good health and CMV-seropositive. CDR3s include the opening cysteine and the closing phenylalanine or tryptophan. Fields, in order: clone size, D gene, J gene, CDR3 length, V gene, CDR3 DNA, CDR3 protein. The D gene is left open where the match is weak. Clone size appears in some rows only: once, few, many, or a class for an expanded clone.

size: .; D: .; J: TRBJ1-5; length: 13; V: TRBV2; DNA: TGTGCCAGCCGGACAAGCCCCAATCAGCCCCAGCATTTT; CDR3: CASRTSPNQPQHF
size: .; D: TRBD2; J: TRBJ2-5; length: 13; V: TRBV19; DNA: TGTGCCAGTAGTAATTTGGGGGGGGAGACCCAGTACTTC; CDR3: CASSNLGGETQYF
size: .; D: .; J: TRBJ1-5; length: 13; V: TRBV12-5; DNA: TGTGCTAGTGGTTACGGTAGCAATCAGCCCCAGCATTTT; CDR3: CASGYGSNQPQHF
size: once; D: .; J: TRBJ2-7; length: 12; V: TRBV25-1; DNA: TGTGCCAGCAGTGGACCAGGGGGGGAGCAGTACTTC; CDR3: CASSGPGGEQYF
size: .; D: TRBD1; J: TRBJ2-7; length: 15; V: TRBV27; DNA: TGTGCCAGCAGTTTAAGTGGACAGGGATATACCGAGCAGTACTTC; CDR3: CASSLSGQGYTEQYF
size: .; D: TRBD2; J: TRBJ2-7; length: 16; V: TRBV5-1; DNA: TGCGCCAGCAGCTCCGGACTAGCGGGGGGTTCCTACGAGCAGTACTTC; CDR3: CASSSGLAGGSYEQYF
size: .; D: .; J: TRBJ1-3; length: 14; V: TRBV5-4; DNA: TGTGCCAGCAGCTTCAATTCCGGGGGGGACACCATATATTTT; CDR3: CASSFNSGGDTIYF
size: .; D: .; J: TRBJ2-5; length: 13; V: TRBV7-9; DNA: TGTGCCAGCAGCTTGACTAGATCAGAGACCCAGTACTTC; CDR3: CASSLTRSETQYF
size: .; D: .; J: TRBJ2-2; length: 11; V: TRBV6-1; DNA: TGTGCCAGCAGGGCCACCGGGGAGCTGTTTTTT; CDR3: CASRATGELFF
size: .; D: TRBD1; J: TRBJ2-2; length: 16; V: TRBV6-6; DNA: TGTGCCAGCAGTTCGGGACAGGGGGCGAACACCGGGGAGCTGTTTTTT; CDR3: CASSSGQGANTGELFF
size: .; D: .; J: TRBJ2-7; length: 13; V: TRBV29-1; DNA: TGCAGCGACGTCAAGATCGGGGGAGGCGAGCAGTACTTC; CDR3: CSDVKIGGGEQYF
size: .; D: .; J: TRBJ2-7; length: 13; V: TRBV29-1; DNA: TGCAGCGTTGGATCGCAGGGAATGGGCGAGCAGTACTTC; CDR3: CSVGSQGMGEQYF
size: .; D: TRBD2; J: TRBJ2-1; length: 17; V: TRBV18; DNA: TGTGCCAGCTCACATTCCGGACTAGCGGGGGGGTACAATGAGCAGTTCTTC; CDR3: CASSHSGLAGGYNEQFF
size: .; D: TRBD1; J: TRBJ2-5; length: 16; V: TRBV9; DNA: TGTGCCAGCAGCGACGCCCTAGAGACAGGGAGTACGGCCCAGTACTTC; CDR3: CASSDALETGSTAQYF
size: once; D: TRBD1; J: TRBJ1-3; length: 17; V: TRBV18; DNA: TGTGCCAGCTCCCAAATACAGGGGGCGACCTCTGGAAACACCATATATTTT; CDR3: CASSQIQGATSGNTIYF
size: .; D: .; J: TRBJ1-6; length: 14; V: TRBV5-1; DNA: TGCGCCAGCAGCGCTATGGGGGCTAATTCACCCCTCCACTTT; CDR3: CASSAMGANSPLHF
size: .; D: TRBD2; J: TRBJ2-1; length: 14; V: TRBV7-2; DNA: TGTGCCAGCATCAGCGGGAACTCCTACAATGAGCAGTTCTTC; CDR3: CASISGNSYNEQFF
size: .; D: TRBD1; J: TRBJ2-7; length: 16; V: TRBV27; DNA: TGTGCCAGCAGTTTAAATTTTGGGGACAGGGGGCCTGAGCAGTACTTC; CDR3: CASSLNFGDRGPEQYF
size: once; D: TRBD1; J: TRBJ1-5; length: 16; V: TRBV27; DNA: TGTGCCAGCAGGGGGCAGGGGGCCTTGAGTAATCAGCCCCAGCATTTT; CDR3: CASRGQGALSNQPQHF
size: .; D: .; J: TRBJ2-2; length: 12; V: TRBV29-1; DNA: TGCTGTACCGGGGGGAACACCGGGGAGCTGTTTTTT; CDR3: CCTGGNTGELFF
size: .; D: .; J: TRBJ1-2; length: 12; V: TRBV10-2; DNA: TGCGCCACCTGGGACGGGAGCTATGGCTACACCTTC; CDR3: CATWDGSYGYTF
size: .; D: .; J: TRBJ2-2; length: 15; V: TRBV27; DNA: TGTGCCTCTCTGCCCGGGAACCGAAACACCGGGGAGCTGTTTTTT; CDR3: CASLPGNRNTGELFF
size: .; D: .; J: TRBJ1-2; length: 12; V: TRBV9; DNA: TGTGCCAGCAGCGTTGACGGGGTTGGCTACACCTTC; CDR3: CASSVDGVGYTF
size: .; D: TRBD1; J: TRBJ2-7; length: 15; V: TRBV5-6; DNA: TGTGCCAGCAGGAGGGACAGGGGGTTCCTCTACGAGCAGTACTTC; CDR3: CASRRDRGFLYEQYF
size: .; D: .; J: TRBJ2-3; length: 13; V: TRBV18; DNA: TGTGCCAGCTCACCCTCCCTCACAGATACGCAGTATTTT; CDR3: CASSPSLTDTQYF
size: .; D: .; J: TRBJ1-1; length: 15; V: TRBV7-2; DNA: TGTGCCAGCAGCTTAGTAAGAGGCCGGAACACTGAAGCTTTCTTT; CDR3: CASSLVRGRNTEAFF
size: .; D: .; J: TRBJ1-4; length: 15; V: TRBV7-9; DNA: TGTGCCAGCAGCTTGGGGGCAGCAACTAATGAAAAACTGTTTTTT; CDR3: CASSLGAATNEKLFF
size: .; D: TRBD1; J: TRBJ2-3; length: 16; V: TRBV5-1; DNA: TGCGCCAGCAGCTCCGAATTGGGACAGGGGGCAGATACGCAGTATTTT; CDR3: CASSSELGQGADTQYF
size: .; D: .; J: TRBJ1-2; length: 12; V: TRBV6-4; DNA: TGTGCCAGCAGACCCGTCCTATATGGCTACACCTTC; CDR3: CASRPVLYGYTF
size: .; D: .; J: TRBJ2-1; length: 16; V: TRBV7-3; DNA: TGTGCCAGCAGCTTAGATGGTACTCCCTTTTACAATGAGCAGTTCTTC; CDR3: CASSLDGTPFYNEQFF
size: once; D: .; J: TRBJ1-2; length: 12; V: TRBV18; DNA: TGTGCCAGCTCACCGCTCGGGATCGGCTACACCTTC; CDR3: CASSPLGIGYTF
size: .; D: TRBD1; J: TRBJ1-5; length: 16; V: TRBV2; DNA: TGTGCCAGCAGGGATAGGGACAGCCCGTGGAGGGAGCCCCAGCATTTT; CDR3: CASRDRDSPWREPQHF
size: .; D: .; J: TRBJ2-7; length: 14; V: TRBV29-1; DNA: TGCAGCGTTGACGGGTTGGGGGGAAGGGTCGAGCAGTACTTC; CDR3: CSVDGLGGRVEQYF
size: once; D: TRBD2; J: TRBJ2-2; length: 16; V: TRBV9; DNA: TGTGCCAGCAGCGTAGGGCGGGAGGGTCGGACCGGGGAGCTGTTTTTT; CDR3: CASSVGREGRTGELFF
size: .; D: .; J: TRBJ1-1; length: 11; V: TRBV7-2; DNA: TGTGCCAGCAGCTTTGTAGCTGAAGCTTTCTTT; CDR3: CASSFVAEAFF
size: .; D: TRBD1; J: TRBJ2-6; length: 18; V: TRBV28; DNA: TGTGCCAGCATCGACCGGGACAGGGTCTACTCTGGGGCCAACGTCCTGACTTTC; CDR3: CASIDRDRVYSGANVLTF
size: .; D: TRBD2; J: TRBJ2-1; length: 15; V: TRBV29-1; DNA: TGCAGCGTTCGACCTTTTCTTAGCGGGTACAATGAGCAGTTCTTC; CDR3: CSVRPFLSGYNEQFF
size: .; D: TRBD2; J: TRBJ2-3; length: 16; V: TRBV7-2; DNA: TGTGCCAGCAGCTTATCACTAGCGGGTAGCACAGATACGCAGTATTTT; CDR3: CASSLSLAGSTDTQYF
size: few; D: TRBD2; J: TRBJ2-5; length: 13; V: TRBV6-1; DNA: TGTGCCAGCAGTCTGCGGGAGACGGAGACCCAGTACTTC; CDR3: CASSLRETETQYF
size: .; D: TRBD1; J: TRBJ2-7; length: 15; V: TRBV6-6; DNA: TGTGCCAGCAGTTCCACCGGGACAGACTTCGACGAGCAGTACTTC; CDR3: CASSSTGTDFDEQYF
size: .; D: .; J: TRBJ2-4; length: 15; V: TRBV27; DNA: TGTGCCAGCAGTTTTGGCCCCCTAGCCAAAAACATTCAGTACTTC; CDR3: CASSFGPLAKNIQYF
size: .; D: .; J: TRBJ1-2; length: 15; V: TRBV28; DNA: TGTGCCAGCAGTTTTGCGGTCACCGGCGCCTATGGCTACACCTTC; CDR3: CASSFAVTGAYGYTF
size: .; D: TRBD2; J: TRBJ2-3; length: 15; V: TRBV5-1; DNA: TGCGCCAGCAGCTCCGGGACTAGCGGATTAGATACGCAGTATTTT; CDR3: CASSSGTSGLDTQYF
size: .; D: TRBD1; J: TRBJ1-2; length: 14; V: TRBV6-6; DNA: TGTGCCAGCAGAACACAGGGGAATAACTATGGCTACACCTTC; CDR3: CASRTQGNNYGYTF
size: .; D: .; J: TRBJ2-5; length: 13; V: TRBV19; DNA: TGTGCCAGTTCTGGGACAAGCCAAGAGACCCAGTACTTC; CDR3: CASSGTSQETQYF
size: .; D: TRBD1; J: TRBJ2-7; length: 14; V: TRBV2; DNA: TGTGCCAGCAGCAAAACGGGACAGGGATTTCTCAAGTACTTC; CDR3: CASSKTGQGFLKYF
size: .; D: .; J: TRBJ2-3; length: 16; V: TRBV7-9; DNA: TGTGCCAGCACCCCTTACCGTAGCGTGGTTAAAGATACGCAGTATTTT; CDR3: CASTPYRSVVKDTQYF
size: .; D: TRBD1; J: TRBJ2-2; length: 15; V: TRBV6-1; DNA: TGTGCCAGCAGCCGACAGGGAATGAACACCGGGGAGCTGTTTTTT; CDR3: CASSRQGMNTGELFF